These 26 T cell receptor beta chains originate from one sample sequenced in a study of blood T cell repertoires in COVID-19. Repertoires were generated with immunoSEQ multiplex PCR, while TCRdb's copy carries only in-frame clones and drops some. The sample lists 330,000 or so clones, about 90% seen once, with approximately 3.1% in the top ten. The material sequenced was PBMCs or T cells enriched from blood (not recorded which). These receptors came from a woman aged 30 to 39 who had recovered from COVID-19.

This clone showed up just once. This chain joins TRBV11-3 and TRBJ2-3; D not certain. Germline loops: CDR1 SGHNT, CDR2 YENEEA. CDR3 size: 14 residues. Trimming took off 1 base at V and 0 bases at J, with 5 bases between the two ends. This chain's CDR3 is CASSLALSTDTQYF. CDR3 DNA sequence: TGTGCCAGCAGCTTAGCACTAAGCACAGATACGCAGTATTTT.

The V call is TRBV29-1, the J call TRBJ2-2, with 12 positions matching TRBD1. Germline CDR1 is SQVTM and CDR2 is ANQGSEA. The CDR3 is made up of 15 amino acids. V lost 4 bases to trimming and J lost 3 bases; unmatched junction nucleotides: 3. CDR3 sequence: CSVGGQGADTGELFF. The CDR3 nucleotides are TGCAGCGTTGGGGGACAGGGGGCCGACACCGGGGAGCTGTTTTTT.

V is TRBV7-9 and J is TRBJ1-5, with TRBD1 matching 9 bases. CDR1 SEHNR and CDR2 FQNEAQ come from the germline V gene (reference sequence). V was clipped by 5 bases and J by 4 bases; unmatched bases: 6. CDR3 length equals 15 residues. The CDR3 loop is CASSQTGGRNQPQHF. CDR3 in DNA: TGTGCCAGCAGCCAGACAGGGGGACGGAATCAGCCCCAGCATTTT. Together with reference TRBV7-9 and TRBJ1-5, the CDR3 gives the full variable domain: DTGVSQNPRHKITKRGQNVTFRCDPISEHNRLYWYRQTLGQGPEFLTYFQNEAQLEKSRLLSDRFSAERPKGSFSTLEIQRTEQGDSAMYLCASSQTGGRNQPQHFGDGTRLSIL.

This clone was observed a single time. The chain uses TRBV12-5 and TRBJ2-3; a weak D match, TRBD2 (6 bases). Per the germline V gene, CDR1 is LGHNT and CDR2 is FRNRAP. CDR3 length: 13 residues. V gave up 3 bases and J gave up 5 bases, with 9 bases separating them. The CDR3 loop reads CASGFSGGDTQYF. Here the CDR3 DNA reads TGTGCTAGTGGTTTTAGCGGTGGAGATACGCAGTATTTT.

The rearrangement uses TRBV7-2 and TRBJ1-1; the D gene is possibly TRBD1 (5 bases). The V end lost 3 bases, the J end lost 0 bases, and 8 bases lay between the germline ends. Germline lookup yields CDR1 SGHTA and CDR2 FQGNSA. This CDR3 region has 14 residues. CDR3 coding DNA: TGTGCCAGCAGCTTGCAGGGATTGAACACTGAAGCTTTCTTT. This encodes CASSLQGLNTEAFF.

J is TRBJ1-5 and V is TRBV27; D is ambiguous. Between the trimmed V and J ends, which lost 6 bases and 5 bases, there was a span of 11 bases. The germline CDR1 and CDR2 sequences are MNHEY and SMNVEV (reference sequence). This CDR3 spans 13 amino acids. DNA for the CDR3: TGTGCCAGCAGCGGAGGGTGGTATCAGCCCCAGCATTTT. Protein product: CASSGGWYQPQHF.

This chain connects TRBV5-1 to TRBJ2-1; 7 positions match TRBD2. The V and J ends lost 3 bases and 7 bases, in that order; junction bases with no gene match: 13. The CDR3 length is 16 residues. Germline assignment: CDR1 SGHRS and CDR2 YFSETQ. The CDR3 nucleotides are TGCGCCAGCAGCTCGAACGCGGGAGCAGTAAGTAATGAGCAGTTCTTC. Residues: CASSSNAGAVSNEQFF.

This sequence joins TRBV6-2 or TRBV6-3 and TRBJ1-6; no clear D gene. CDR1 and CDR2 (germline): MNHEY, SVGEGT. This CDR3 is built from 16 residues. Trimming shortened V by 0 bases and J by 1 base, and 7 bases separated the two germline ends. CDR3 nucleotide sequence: TGTGCCAGCAGTTACTCGCGGGGATCCTATAATTCACCCCTCCACTTT. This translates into CASSYSRGSYNSPLHF.

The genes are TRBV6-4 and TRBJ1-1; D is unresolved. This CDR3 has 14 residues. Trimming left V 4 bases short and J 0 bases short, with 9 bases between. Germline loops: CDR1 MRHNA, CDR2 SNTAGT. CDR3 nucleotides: TGTGCCAGCAGTGCTAGCCCCGTGAACACTGAAGCTTTCTTT. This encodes CASSASPVNTEAFF.

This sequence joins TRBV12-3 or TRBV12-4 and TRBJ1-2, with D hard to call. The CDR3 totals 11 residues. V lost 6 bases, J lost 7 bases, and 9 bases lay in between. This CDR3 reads CASSLSSGYTF. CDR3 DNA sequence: TGTGCCAGCAGCCTAAGCTCTGGCTACACCTTC.

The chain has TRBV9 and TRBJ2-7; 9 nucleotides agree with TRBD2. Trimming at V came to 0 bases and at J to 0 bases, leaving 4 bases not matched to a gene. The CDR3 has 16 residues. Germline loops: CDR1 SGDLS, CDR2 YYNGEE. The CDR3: CASSVEPSGTSYEQYF. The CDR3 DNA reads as TGTGCCAGCAGCGTAGAACCTAGCGGGACCTCCTACGAGCAGTACTTC.

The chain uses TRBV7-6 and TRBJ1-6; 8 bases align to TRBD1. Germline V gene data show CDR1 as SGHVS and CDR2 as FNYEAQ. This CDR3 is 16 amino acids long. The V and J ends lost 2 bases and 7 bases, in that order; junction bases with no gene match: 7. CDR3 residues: CASSLSGQVQNSPLHF. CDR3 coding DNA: TGTGCCAGCAGCTTATCGGGACAGGTGCAAAATTCACCCCTCCACTTT. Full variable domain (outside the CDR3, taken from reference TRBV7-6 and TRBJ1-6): GAGVSQSPRYKVTKRGQDVALRCDPISGHVSLYWYRQALGQGPEFLTYFNYEAQQDKSGLPNDRFSAERPEGSISTLTIQRTEQRDSAMYRCASSLSGQVQNSPLHFGNGTRLTVT.

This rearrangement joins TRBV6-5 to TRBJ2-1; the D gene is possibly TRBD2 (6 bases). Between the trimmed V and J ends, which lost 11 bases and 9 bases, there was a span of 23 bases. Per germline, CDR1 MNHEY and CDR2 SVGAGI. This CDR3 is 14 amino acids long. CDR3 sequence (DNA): TGTGCCCTCGACCCGGGACTTTCCCTAGGTGAGCAGTTCTTC. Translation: CALDPGLSLGEQFF.

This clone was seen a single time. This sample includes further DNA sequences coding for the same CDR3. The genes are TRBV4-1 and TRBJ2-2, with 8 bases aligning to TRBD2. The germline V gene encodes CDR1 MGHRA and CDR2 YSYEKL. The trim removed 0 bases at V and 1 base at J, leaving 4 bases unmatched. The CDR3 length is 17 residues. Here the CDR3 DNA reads TGCGCCAGCAGCCAAGATCTTGCGGGGGGGAACACCGGGGAGCTGTTTTTT. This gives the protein CASSQDLAGGNTGELFF.

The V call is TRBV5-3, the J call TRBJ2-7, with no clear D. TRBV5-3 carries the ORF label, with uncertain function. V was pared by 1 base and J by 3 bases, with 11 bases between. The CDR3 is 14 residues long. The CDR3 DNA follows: TGTGCCAGAAGCTTGAACAGAAAGAACTACGAGCAGTACTTC. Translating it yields CARSLNRKNYEQYF.

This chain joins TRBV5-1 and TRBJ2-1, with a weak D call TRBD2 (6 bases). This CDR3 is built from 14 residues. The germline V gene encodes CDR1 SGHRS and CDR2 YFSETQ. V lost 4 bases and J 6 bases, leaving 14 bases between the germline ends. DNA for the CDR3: TGCGCCAGCAGCCAGGGACTCCTCTCCAATGAGCAGTTCTTC. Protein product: CASSQGLLSNEQFF.

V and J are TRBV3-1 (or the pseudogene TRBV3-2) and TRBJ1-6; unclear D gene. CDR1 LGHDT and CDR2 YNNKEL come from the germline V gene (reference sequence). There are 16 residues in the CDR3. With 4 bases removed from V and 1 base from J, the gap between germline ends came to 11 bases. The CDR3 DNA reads TGTGCCAGCAGCCCCGTGCACGGGTCCTATAATTCACCCCTCCACTTT. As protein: CASSPVHGSYNSPLHF.

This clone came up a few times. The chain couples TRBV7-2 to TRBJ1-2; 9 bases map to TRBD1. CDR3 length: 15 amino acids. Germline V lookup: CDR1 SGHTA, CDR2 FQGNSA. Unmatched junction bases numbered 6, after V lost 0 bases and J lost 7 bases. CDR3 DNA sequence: TGTGCCAGCAGCTTAGCTCCGGGACAGGGAGTTGGCTACACCTTC. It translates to CASSLAPGQGVGYTF.

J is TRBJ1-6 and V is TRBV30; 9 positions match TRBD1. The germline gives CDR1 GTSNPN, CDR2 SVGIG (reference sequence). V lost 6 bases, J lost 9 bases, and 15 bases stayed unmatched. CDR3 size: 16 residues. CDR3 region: CACLISGGTGRSPLHF. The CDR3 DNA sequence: TGTGCCTGCCTAATTTCCGGCGGGACAGGGCGTTCACCCCTCCACTTT.

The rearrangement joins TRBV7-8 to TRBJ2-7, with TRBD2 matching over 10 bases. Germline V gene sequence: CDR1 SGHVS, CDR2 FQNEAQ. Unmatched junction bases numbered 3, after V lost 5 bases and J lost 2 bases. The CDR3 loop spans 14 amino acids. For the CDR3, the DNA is TGTGCCAGCAGCCTCAGCGGGAGGGCCTACGAGCAGTACTTC. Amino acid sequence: CASSLSGRAYEQYF.

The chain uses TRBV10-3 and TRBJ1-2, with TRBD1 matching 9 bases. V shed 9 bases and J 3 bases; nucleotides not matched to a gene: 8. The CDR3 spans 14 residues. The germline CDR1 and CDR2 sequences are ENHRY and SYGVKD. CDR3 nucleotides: TGTGCCATTCACTCGGACAGGGGAGACTATGGCTACACCTTC. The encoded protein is CAIHSDRGDYGYTF.

The DNA for the CDR3 is TGTGCCAGGAGGCATCGTTACTCCTATGGCTACACCTTC. Encoded protein: CARRHRYSYGYTF. This chain joins TRBV2 and TRBJ1-2, with D uncertain. V shed 9 bases and J shed 4 bases, with 15 bases lying between them. From germline, CDR1 is SNHLY and CDR2 FYNNEI. The CDR3 is 13 amino acids.

Written as DNA, the CDR3 is TGTGCCAGCAGCCAGGACTCCGTCACCCAGTACTTC. Residues: CASSQDSVTQYF. The chain combines TRBV6-5 with TRBJ2-5, with TRBD2 as a possible D gene (5 bases). The ends were cut back, 6 bases at V and 8 bases at J, with 13 bases in the middle. The CDR3 loop spans 12 amino acids. Germline assignment: CDR1 MNHEY and CDR2 SVGAGI.

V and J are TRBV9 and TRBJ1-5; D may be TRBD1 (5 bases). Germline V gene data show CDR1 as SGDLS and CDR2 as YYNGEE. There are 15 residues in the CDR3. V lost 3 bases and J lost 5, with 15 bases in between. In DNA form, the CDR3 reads TGTGCCAGCAGCGCCGCTGGGGCCCCTCATCAGCCCCAGCATTTT. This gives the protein CASSAAGAPHQPQHF.

The DNA for the CDR3 is TGTGCCAGCAGCTTTCTAGCGGGTCAGGGCGAGCAGTACTTC. It encodes CASSFLAGQGEQYF. V and J are TRBV5-6 and TRBJ2-7, with TRBD2 matching over 8 bases. V dropped 2 bases and J dropped 6; count of bases not matched to a gene: 7. The V gene's germline CDR1 is SGHDT and CDR2 YYEEEE. This CDR3 comprises 14 residues.

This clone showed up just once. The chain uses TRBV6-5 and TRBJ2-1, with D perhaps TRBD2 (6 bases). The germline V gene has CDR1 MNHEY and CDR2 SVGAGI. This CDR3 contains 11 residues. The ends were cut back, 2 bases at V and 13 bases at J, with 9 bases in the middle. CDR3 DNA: TGTGCCAGCAGTTACAGGAGGGAACAGTTCTTC. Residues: CASSYRREQFF.